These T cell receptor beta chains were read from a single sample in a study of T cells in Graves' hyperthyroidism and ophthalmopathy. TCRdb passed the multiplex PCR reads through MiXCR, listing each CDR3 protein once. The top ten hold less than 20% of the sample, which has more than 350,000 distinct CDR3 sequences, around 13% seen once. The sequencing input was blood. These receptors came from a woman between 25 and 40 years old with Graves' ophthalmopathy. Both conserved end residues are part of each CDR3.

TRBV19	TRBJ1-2	CASSISGRRDGYTF
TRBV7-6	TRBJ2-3	CASSYTSVGTDTQYF
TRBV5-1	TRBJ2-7	CASSLTAETYEQYF
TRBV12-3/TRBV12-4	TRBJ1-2	CASSFRDRAGNYGYTF
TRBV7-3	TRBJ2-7	CASSPGVIEQYF
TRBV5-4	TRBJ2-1	CASSLDEGLGNEQFF
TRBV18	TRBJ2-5	CASSPRLDPQETQYF
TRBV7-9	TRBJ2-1	CASSQGTSGNDEQFF
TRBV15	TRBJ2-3	CATSRIAGITDTQYF
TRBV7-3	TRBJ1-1	CASSSQPNTEAFF
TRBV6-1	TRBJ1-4	CASSSPTGQREKLFF
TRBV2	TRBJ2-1	CASSEVELAGGSYNEQFF
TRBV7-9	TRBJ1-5	CARGGEVCQPQHF
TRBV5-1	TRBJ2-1	CASSLAATSDQQFF
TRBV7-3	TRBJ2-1	CASSLLPQGPPDEQFF
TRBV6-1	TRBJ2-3	CASSVQGLDTQYF
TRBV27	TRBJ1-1	CASSSPGTPNTEAFF
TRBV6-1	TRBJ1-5	CASSEGPGDQPQHF
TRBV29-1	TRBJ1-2	CSVDSTGTGGYGYTF
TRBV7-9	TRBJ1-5	CASSLSQGSQPQHF
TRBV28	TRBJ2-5	CASSLQQETQYF
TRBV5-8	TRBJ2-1	CASSLFINEQFF
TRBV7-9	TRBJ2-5	CASRRGSGGLQETQYF
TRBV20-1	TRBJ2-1	CSARPIAGTYNEQFF
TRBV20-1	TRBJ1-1	CSARDRGRMNTEAFF
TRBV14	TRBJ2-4	CASSQRGSNQNIQYF
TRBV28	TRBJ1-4	CASSPPDRVLEKLFF
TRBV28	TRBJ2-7	CASSPAGGIPYEQYF
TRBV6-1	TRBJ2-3	CAARAGGTDTQYF
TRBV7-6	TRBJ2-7	CASSPRTVIKTYEQYF
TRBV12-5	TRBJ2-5	CASGLGDRETQYF
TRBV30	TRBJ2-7	CAWSVEGATGYEQYF
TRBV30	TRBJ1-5	CAWSVITGRNQPQHF
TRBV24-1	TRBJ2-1	CATSDPYNEQFF